The T cell receptor (beta chain) under discussion was sequenced for a study of T cell changes during pregnancy in multiple sclerosis. V was trimmed by 5 bases and J by 0 bases, leaving 5 bases between them. Germline V lookup: CDR1 SGHTA, CDR2 FQGNSA. The CDR3 spans 13 residues. Profiling relied on immunoSEQ multiplex PCR, and the TCRdb table lists in-frame clones only, not all of them. The data show tens of thousands of clones, 85% to 95% seen once. The input for sequencing was peripheral blood, taken after pregnancy. This chain joins TRBV7-2 and TRBJ1-5; D uncertain. The receptor's source is a female donor with multiple sclerosis, enrolled in a pregnancy study. Written as DNA, the CDR3 is TGTGCCAGCAGCCCAAATAGCAATCAGCCCCAGCATTTT. It translates to CASSPNSNQPQHF.